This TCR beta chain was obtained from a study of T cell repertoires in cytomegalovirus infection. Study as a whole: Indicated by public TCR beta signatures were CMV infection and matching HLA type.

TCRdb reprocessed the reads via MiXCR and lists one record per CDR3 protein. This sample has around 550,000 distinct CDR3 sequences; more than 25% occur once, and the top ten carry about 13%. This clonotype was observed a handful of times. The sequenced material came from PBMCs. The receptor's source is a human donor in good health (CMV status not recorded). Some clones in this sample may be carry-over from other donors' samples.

CDR3 sequence (DNA): TGTGCCAGCAGTTACCGGATTGTGGGGCGAGAGACTGAAGCTTTCTTT. Protein sequence: CASSYRIVGRETEAFF. J is TRBJ1-1 and V is TRBV6-8, with D possibly being TRBD1 (5 bases). The CDR3 extends over 16 amino acids. CDR1 MNHGY and CDR2 SAAAGT come from the germline V gene. Trimming left V 2 bases short and J 5 bases short, with 18 bases between.